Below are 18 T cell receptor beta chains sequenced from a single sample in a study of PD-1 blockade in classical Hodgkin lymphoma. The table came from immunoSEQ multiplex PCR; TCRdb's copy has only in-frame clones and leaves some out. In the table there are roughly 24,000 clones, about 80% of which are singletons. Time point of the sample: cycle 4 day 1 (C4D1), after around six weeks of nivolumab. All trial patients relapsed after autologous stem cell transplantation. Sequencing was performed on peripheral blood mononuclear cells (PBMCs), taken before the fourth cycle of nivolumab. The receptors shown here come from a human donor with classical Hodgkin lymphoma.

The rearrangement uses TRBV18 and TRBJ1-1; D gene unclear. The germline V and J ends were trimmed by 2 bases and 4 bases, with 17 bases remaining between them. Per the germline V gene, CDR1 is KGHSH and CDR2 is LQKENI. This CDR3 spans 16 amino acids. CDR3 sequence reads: CASSPVHEARGTEAFF. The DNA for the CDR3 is TGTGCCAGCTCACCAGTCCATGAGGCGAGAGGCACTGAAGCTTTCTTT.

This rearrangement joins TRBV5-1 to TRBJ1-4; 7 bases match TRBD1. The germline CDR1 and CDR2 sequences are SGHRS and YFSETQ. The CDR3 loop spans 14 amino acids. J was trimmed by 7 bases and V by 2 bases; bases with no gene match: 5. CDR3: CASSLQGISEKLFF. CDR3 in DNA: TGCGCCAGCAGCTTACAGGGGATTTCTGAAAAACTGTTTTTT.

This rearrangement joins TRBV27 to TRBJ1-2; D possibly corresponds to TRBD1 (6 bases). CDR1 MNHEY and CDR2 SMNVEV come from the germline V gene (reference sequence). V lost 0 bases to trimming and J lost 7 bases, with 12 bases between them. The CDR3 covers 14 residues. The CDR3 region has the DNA TGTGCCAGCAGTTTATCGGGCAGGGGATTTGGCTACACCTTC. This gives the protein CASSLSGRGFGYTF.

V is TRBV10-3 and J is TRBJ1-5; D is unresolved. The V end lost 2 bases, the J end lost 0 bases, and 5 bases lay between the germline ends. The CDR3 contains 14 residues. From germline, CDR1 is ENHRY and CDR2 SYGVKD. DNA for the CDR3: TGTGCCATCAGTGAGCCGGCTAGCAATCAGCCCCAGCATTTT. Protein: CAISEPASNQPQHF.

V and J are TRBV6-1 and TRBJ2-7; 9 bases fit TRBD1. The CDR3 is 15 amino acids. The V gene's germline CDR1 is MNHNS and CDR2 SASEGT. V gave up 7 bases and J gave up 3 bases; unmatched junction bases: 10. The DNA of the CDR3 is TGTGCCAGCATAGCCGCGACAGGGGGAAACTACGAGCAGTACTTC. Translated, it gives CASIAATGGNYEQYF.

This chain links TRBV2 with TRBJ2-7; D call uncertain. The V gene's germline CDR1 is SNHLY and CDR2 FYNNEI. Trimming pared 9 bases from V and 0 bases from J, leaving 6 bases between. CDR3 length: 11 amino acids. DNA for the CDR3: TGTGCCAGTGGCCCCTCCTACGAGCAGTACTTC. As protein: CASGPSYEQYF.

The CDR3 sequence is CASSLALGSYGYTF. The CDR3, as DNA: TGCGCCAGCAGCTTGGCCCTGGGGAGCTATGGCTACACCTTC. The chain uses TRBV5-1 and TRBJ1-2, with no clear D. Trimming cost V 0 bases and J 4 bases, with 10 bases left between them. The CDR3 is 14 amino acids. Germline V gene sequence: CDR1 SGHRS, CDR2 YFSETQ. Full variable domain (remainder filled in from reference TRBV5-1 and TRBJ1-2): KAGVTQTPRYLIKTRGQQVTLSCSPISGHRSVSWYQQTPGQGLQFLFEYFSETQRNKGNFPGRFSGRQFSNSRSEMNVSTLELGDSALYLCASSLALGSYGYTFGSGTRLTVV.

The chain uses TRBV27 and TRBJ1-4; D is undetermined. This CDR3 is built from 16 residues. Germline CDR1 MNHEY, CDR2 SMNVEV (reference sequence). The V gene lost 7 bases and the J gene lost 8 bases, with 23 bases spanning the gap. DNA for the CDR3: TGTGCCAGCACCCCCCACCGACCGGTAAGCGGCGAAAAACTGTTTTTT. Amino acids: CASTPHRPVSGEKLFF.

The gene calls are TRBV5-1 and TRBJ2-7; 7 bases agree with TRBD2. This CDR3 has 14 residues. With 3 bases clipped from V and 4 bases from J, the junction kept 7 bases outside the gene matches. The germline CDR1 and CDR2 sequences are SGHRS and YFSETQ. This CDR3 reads CASSSATSAYEQYF. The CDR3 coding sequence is TGCGCCAGCAGCTCGGCCACTAGCGCTTACGAGCAGTACTTC.

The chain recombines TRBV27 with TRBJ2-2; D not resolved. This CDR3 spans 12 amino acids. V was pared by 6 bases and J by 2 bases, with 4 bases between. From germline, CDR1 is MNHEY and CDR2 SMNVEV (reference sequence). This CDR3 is CASSHNTGELFF. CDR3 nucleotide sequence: TGTGCCAGCAGCCATAACACCGGGGAGCTGTTTTTT.

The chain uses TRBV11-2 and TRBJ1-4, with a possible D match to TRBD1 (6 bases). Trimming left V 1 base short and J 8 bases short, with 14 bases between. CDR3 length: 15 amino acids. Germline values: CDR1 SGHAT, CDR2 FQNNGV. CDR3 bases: TGTGCCAGCAGCTTAGGGGCAGGGGTGGGAGAAAAACTGTTTTTT. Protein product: CASSLGAGVGEKLFF.

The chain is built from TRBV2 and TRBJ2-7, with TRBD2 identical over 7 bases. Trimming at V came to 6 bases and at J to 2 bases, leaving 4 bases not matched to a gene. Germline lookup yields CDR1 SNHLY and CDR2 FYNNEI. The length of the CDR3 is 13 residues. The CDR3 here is CASRGAGPYEQYF. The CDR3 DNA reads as TGTGCCAGCAGGGGAGCGGGACCCTACGAGCAGTACTTC.

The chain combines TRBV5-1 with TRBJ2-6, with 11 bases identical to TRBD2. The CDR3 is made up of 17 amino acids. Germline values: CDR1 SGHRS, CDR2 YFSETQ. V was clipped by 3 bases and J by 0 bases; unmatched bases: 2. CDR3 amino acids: CASSWGLAASGANVLTF. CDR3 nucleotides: TGCGCCAGCAGCTGGGGACTAGCGGCCTCTGGGGCCAACGTCCTGACTTTC.

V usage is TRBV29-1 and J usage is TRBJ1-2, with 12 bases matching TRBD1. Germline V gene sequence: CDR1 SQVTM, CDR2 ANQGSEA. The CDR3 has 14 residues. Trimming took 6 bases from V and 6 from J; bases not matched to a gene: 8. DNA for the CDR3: TGCAGCGTGGGACAGGGGGCCGCTGGGAATGGCTACACCTTC. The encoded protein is CSVGQGAAGNGYTF.

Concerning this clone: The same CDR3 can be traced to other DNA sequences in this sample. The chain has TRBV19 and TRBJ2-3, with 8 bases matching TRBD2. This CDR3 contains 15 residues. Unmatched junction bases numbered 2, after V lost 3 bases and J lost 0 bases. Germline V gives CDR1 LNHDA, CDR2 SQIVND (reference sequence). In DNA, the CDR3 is TGTGCCAGTAGTATCAGCGGGGGCAGCACAGATACGCAGTATTTT. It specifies CASSISGGSTDTQYF.

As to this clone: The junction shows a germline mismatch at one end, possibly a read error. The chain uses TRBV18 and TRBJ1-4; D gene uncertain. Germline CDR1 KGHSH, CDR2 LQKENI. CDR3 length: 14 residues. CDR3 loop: CASAPWSANEKLFF. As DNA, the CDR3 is TGTGCCAGCGCACCATGGAGTGCTAATGAAAAACTGTTTTTT.

The CDR3 reads CASIRGSGDQHEAFF. The CDR3 bases are TGTGCCAGCATTAGGGGTAGTGGAGACCAACACGAAGCTTTCTTT. V is TRBV6-1 and J is TRBJ1-1; a weak D match, TRBD1 (5 bases). Trimming shortened V by 7 bases and J by 8 bases, and 23 bases separated the two germline ends. The CDR3 runs 15 residues. CDR1 is MNHNS, CDR2 SASEGT, per germline.

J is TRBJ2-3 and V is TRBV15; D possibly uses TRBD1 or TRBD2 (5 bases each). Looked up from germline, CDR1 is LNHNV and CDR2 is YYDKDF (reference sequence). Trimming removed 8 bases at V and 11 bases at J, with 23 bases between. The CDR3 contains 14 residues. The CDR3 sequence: CATPRGAVPIQQYF. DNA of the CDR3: TGTGCCACCCCGCGAGGGGCCGTACCGATACAGCAGTATTTT.